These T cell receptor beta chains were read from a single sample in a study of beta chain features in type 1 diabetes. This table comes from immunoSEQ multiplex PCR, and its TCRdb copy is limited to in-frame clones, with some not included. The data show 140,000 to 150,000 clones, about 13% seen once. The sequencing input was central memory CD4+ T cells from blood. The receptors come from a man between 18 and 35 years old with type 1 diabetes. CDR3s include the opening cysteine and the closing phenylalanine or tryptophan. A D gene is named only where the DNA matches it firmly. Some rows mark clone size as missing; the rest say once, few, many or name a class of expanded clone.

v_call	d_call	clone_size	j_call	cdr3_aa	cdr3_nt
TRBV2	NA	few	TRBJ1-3	CASRGLGPGNTIYF	TGTGCCAGCAGAGGATTAGGTCCTGGAAACACCATATATTTT
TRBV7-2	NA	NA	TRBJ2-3	CASSLMGVGTDTQYF	TGTGCCAGCAGCCTAATGGGGGTAGGAACAGATACGCAGTATTTT
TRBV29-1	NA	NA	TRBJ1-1	CSVFSPQDTEAFF	TGCAGCGTTTTTTCCCCTCAGGACACTGAAGCTTTCTTT
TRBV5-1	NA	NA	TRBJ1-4	CASSSTGFRDEKLFF	TGCGCCAGCAGCTCTACAGGATTCCGAGATGAAAAACTGTTTTTT
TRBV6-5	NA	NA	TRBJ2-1	CASSGGRDSYNEQFF	TGTGCCAGCAGTGGGGGCAGGGATTCCTACAATGAGCAGTTCTTC
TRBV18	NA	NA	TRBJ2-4	CASSPPGPERLAKNIQYF	TGTGCCAGCTCACCCCCAGGCCCCGAAAGGTTAGCCAAAAACATTCAGTACTTC
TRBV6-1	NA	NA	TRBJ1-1	CASSEAHWNTEAFF	TGTGCCAGCAGTGAGGCCCATTGGAACACTGAAGCTTTCTTT
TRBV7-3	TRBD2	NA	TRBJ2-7	CASSLESGDYEQYF	TGTGCCAGCAGCTTAGAGAGCGGGGACTACGAGCAGTACTTC
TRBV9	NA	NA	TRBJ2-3	CASSAPLDFSTDTQYF	TGTGCCAGCAGCGCTCCCCTTGACTTTAGCACAGATACGCAGTATTTT
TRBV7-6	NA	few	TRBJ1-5	CASSPRENQPQHF	TGTGCCAGCAGCCCGCGGGAGAATCAGCCCCAGCATTTT
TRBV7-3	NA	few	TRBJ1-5	CASSLIGRGNQPQHF	TGTGCCAGCAGCTTAATTGGCAGGGGCAATCAGCCCCAGCATTTT
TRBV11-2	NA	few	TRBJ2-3	CASSFRGTDTQYF	TGTGCCAGCAGCTTCCGTGGGACAGATACGCAGTATTTT
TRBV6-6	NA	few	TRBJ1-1	CASSPGTHNTEAFF	TGTGCCAGCAGCCCCGGGACACACAACACTGAAGCTTTCTTT
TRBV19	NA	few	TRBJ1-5	CASSIPKSQSPRQPQHF	TGTGCCAGTAGTATACCGAAATCCCAATCCCCAAGACAGCCCCAGCATTTT
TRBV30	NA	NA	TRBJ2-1	CAGGTDPLYQSYNEQFF	TGTGCCGGCGGGACAGACCCGCTCTATCAGTCCTACAATGAGCAGTTCTTC
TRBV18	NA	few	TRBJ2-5	CASSPPHPGETQYF	TGTGCCAGCTCACCACCCCACCCAGGAGAGACCCAGTACTTC
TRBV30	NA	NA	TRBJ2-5	CAWSGSSLFEQTQYF	TGTGCCTGGAGTGGCTCTAGCCTTTTCGAGCAGACCCAGTACTTC
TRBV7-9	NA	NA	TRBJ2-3	CASSLARTAGTDTQYF	TGTGCCAGCAGCTTAGCCCGGACAGCCGGCACAGATACGCAGTATTTT
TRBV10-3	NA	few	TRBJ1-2	CAISSSPGNYGYTF	TGTGCCATCAGTTCTTCGCCAGGGAACTATGGCTACACCTTC
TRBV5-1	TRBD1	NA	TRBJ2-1	CASSLRSGTVNEQFF	TGCGCCAGCAGCTTGCGATCAGGGACAGTAAATGAGCAGTTCTTC
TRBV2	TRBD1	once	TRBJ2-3	CASRVQGDLTDTQYF	TGTGCCAGCAGGGTACAGGGGGATCTTACAGATACGCAGTATTTT
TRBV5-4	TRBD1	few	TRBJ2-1	CASSYRDSDDEQFF	TGTGCCAGCAGTTACCGGGACAGTGACGATGAGCAGTTCTTC
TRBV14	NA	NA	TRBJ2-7	CASSQVDFAYEQYF	TGTGCCAGCAGCCAAGTAGATTTCGCCTACGAGCAGTACTTC
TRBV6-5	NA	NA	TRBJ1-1	CASSYRQMNTEAFF	TGTGCCAGCAGTTACCGACAGATGAACACTGAAGCTTTCTTT
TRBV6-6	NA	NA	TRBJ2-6	CASDDRGANVLTF	TGTGCCAGCGACGACCGGGGGGCCAACGTCCTGACTTTC
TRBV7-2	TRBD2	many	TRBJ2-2	CASSSSGGFAGELFF	TGTGCCAGCAGCTCCAGCGGGGGGTTTGCCGGGGAGCTGTTTTTT
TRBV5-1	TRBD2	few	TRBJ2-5	CASSLATSGETQYF	TGCGCCAGCAGCTTGGCGACTAGCGGCGAGACCCAGTACTTC
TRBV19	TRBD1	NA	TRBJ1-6	CASSKDRGASPLHF	TGTGCCAGTAGTAAGGACAGGGGTGCTTCACCCCTCCACTTT
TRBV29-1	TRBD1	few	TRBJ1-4	CSVVRGQDGINEKLFF	TGCAGCGTTGTGAGGGGACAGGACGGCATAAATGAAAAACTGTTTTTT